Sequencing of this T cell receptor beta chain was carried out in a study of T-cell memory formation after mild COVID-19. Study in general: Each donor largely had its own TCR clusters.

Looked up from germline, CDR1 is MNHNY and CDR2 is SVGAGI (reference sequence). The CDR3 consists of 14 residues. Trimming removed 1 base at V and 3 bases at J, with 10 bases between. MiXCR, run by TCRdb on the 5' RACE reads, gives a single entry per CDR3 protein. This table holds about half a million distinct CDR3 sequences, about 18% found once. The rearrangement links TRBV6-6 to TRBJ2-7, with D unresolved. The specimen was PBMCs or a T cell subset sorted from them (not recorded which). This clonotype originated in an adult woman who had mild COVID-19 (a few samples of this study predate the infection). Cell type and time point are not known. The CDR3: CASSYWQEIYEQYF. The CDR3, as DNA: TGTGCCAGCAGTTACTGGCAGGAGATCTACGAGCAGTACTTC.